This T cell receptor beta chain derives from a study of blood T cell repertoires in COVID-19. Study as a whole: From the United States, Italy and Spain came samples of acute and convalescent COVID-19.

Per the study methods: Quantification of nucleated cells was approximated via reference gene primer amplification. Generated by immunoSEQ multiplex PCR, the TCRdb table keeps only in-frame clones and is missing some. V, J and clone size reflect that table, while D and trimming were determined from the DNA. The repertoire holds about 170,000 clones, with approximately 85% as singletons. The Seattle patients, enrolled during active infection, were followed longitudinally. The length of the CDR3 is 15 residues. The ends lost 5 bases at V and 4 bases at J; junction bases unmatched: 8. CDR1 and CDR2 (germline): LNHDA, SQIVND (reference sequence).

The sequence came from a man of 80 years or more with COVID-19, enrolled during active disease. The sample was peripheral blood. V gene TRBV19 combines with J gene TRBJ2-3; TRBD1 aligns across 8 bases. The CDR3 loop reads CASSDRTGKSDTQYF. CDR3 DNA: TGTGCCAGTAGTGATCGGACAGGGAAGTCAGATACGCAGTATTTT.